Reported below is one T cell receptor (beta chain). Germline lookup yields CDR1 MRHNA and CDR2 SNTAGT. J lost 3 bases, V lost 2 bases, and 3 bases had no gene match. There are 16 residues in the CDR3. These data belong to a study of shared clonotypes between healthy human individuals. The test was conducted at deep level. TCRdb keeps only in-frame clones here, not all; method: immunoSEQ multiplex PCR. The table records over a million clones, 95% to 99% of them present only once. This chain uses TRBV6-4 with TRBJ2-1, with 11 bases lining up with TRBD2. The sample taken for sequencing was naive CD4+ T cells sorted from blood. Subset specified: CD45RA+ positively selected. The source is a man aged 25-45 years in good health. The CDR3 region has the DNA TGTGCCAGCAGTGACATAGCGGGAGGGCGCTACAATGAGCAGTTCTTC. Its protein product is CASSDIAGGRYNEQFF.